The present T cell receptor (beta chain) was sequenced within a study of spatial heterogeneity in lung cancer. From the 5' RACE reads, TCRdb called clonotypes with MiXCR, one entry per CDR3 protein. Among about 85,000 distinct CDR3 sequences listed, approximately 21% were seen once. Stated time point: sample taken at primary tumor resection. Whole RNA, isolated from tumor, nontumor lung or frozen PBMC, was sequenced without prior sorting. The germline V and J ends were trimmed by 5 bases and 4 bases, with 11 bases remaining between them. Germline V CDR1 and CDR2: SQVTM, ANQGSEA. There are 12 residues in the CDR3.

The receptor was isolated from a male donor with early-stage non-small cell lung cancer. The rearrangement joins TRBV29-1 to TRBJ1-2; D gene ambiguous. The source material was PBMCs, sampled at surgery. The DNA for the CDR3 is TGCAGCGTTTCTAGGCTGGGCTATGGCTACACCTTC. This encodes CSVSRLGYGYTF.